The 21 T cell receptor beta chains below come from one sample, sequenced in a study of response to subunit inactivated influenza vaccine. TCRdb used MiXCR to reprocess the RT-PCR reads, holding one entry per CDR3 protein. The sample has a few hundred thousand distinct CDR3 sequences; less than 15% are singletons. The sequencing here drew on PBMCs from blood, taken roughly 13 days after vaccination. Every receptor here comes from a man between 50 and 59 years old who received an inactivated influenza vaccine.

This clonotype came up a few times. The chain recombines TRBV4-3 with TRBJ2-2; D gene uncertain. Germline V gives CDR1 LGHNA, CDR2 YSLEER. V lost 1 base and J lost 6, with 9 bases in between. The CDR3 consists of 14 residues. The CDR3, as DNA: TGCGCCAGCAGCCAAGGTCGGGTAGCCGGGGAGCTGTTTTTT. Protein: CASSQGRVAGELFF.

V is TRBV20-1 and J is TRBJ2-7; D unclear. The ends were cut back, 2 bases at V and 2 bases at J, with 4 bases in the middle. The CDR3 consists of 11 residues. Germline V gene lookup returns CDR1 DFQATT and CDR2 SNEGSKA (reference sequence). CDR3 sequence (DNA): TGCAGTGCTAGACCCACCTACGAGCAGTACTTC. Translated, it gives CSARPTYEQYF.

The chain uses TRBV29-1 and TRBJ1-1; 7 bases are a match to TRBD1. Germline V lookup: CDR1 SQVTM, CDR2 ANQGSEA. CDR3 length: 14 amino acids. J lost 2 bases, V lost 7 bases, and 10 bases had no gene match. CDR3 sequence (DNA): TGCAGCGGAAACAGGGGCCGGGCCAACACTGAAGCTTTCTTT. Its protein is CSGNRGRANTEAFF.

The CDR3 loop reads CASSLWTAETQYF. CDR3 in DNA: TGCGCCAGCAGCTTGTGGACAGCGGAGACCCAGTACTTC. The chain has TRBV5-1 and TRBJ2-5; possibly TRBD1 for D (6 bases). Germline-derived CDR1 and CDR2 are SGHRS and YFSETQ. V lost 1 base and J lost 5, with 9 bases in between. CDR3 length: 13 amino acids.

This clonotype showed up just a few times. V and J are TRBV10-3 and TRBJ2-3, with TRBD2 matching over 9 bases. J gave up 8 bases and V 2 bases, and 8 bases lay outside the gene matches. Looked up from germline, CDR1 is ENHRY and CDR2 is SYGVKD. The CDR3 extends over 15 amino acids. CDR3 coding DNA: TGTGCCATCAGTGAGAGGTCTAGCGGGGAGACTACGCAGTATTTT. It yields the protein CAISERSSGETTQYF.

This clonotype showed up many times. V usage is TRBV24-1 and J usage is TRBJ1-5; D is perhaps TRBD1 (5 bases). This CDR3 spans 16 amino acids. Germline V gene data show CDR1 as KGHDR and CDR2 as SFDVKD. V was trimmed by 5 bases and J by 7 bases, leaving 20 bases between them. CDR3 sequence: CATSGRDGDLGQPQHF. The CDR3 region has the DNA TGTGCCACCAGTGGACGGGACGGCGACCTGGGGCAGCCCCAGCATTTT.

In its sample, this clonotype was seen a few times. The V gene is TRBV10-3, the J gene TRBJ1-1; D remains unclear. CDR3 length: 14 amino acids. V was trimmed by 5 bases and J by 2 bases, leaving 12 bases between them. From germline, CDR1 is ENHRY and CDR2 SYGVKD. The CDR3 DNA sequence: TGTGCCATCAGTACGGCGCGGGGTAACACTGAAGCTTTCTTT. It yields the protein CAISTARGNTEAFF.

This clonotype has only a few counts. V and J are TRBV3-1 and TRBJ2-7; 11 bases align to TRBD2. Losses at the gene ends were 5 bases for V and 3 bases for J; bases not matched to a gene: 6. The CDR3 length is 15 residues. Germline assignment: CDR1 LGHDT and CDR2 YNNKEL (reference sequence). The CDR3 loop is CASSDSGRAFYEQYF. The DNA of the CDR3 is TGTGCCAGCAGCGATAGCGGGAGGGCCTTCTACGAGCAGTACTTC.

The sample holds many counts of this clonotype. The chain carries TRBV20-1 and TRBJ2-7; D is undetermined. The CDR3 contains 12 residues. From germline, CDR1 is DFQATT and CDR2 SNEGSKA (reference sequence). The V end was cut by 6 bases, the J end by 4 bases, with 13 bases between. The CDR3 sequence: CSASILEYEQYF. CDR3 DNA: TGCAGTGCCTCGATACTGGAATACGAGCAGTACTTC.

Of note for this clonotype: Germline is not matched at one junction end, which may reflect a read error. The V call is TRBV7-9, the J call TRBJ2-1; 13 positions agree with TRBD2. The CDR3 is 16 amino acids. Germline V gene sequence: CDR1 SEHNR, CDR2 FQNEAQ (reference sequence). CDR3 region: CASSLPLAGGPNEQFF. The CDR3 DNA is TGTGCTAGCAGCTTACCACTAGCGGGGGGGCCAAATGAGCAGTTCTTC.

This chain connects TRBV10-3 to TRBJ2-7, with D uncertain. The CDR3 spans 12 residues. CDR1 and CDR2 (germline): ENHRY, SYGVKD. V lost 5 bases to trimming and J lost 7 bases, with 12 bases between them. CDR3 sequence (DNA): TGTGCCATCAGTCCCGGGTCGCGGGAGCAGTACTTC. Translation: CAISPGSREQYF.

Regarding this clonotype: Possible read error: a much larger clone is one base away. The J gene is TRBJ2-1, the V gene TRBV18; D may be TRBD2 (6 bases). The V gene's germline CDR1 is KGHSH and CDR2 LQKENI. The CDR3 spans 14 residues. In nucleotides, the CDR3 is TGTGCCAGCTTACCACTGGAGGGGTCGTATGAGCAGTTCTTC. Amino acids: CASLPLEGSYEQFF.

This clonotype was seen more than once but under ten times. J is TRBJ2-4 and V is TRBV15, with a tentative D call TRBD2 (6 bases). In germline, CDR1 is LNHNV, CDR2 YYDKDF (reference sequence). This CDR3 is 19 amino acids long. V was cut by 4 bases and J by 0 bases, with 22 bases left in between. The CDR3 region is CATSKARDWGTEAKNIQYF. Written as DNA, the CDR3 is TGTGCCACCAGCAAAGCAAGGGACTGGGGCACCGAAGCCAAAAACATTCAGTACTTC. The full variable domain, in which reference TRBV15 and TRBJ2-4 provide the parts outside the CDR3, is DAMVIQNPRYQVTQFGKPVTLSCSQTLNHNVMYWYQQKSSQAPKLLFHYYDKDFNNEADTPDNFQSRRPNTSFCFLDIRSPGLGDTAMYLCATSKARDWGTEAKNIQYFGAGTRLSVL.

This clonotype was observed a few times. The rearrangement uses TRBV27 and TRBJ1-1, with D maybe TRBD1 (6 bases). CDR3 length: 15 amino acids. Per the germline V gene, CDR1 is MNHEY and CDR2 is SMNVEV (reference sequence). The V and J ends lost 6 bases and 3 bases respectively, with 17 bases between them. In nucleotides, the CDR3 is TGTGCCAGCAGCCCTCCGGGACACCATTACACTGAAGCTTTCTTT. It translates to CASSPPGHHYTEAFF.

The chain combines TRBV4-3 with TRBJ2-1; D is uncertain. V gave up 2 bases and J gave up 4 bases, with 12 bases separating them. Germline lookup yields CDR1 LGHNA and CDR2 YSLEER. This CDR3 is built from 15 residues. The CDR3 region is CASSQTYSGYNEQFF. DNA of the CDR3: TGCGCCAGCAGCCAAACTTATTCCGGATACAATGAGCAGTTCTTC.

This clonotype has more than one count but fewer than ten. The rearrangement uses TRBV28 and TRBJ2-7; TRBD1 aligns across 8 bases. Germline V lookup: CDR1 MDHEN, CDR2 SYDVKM. The J segment lost 0 bases and the V segment lost 1 base, leaving 8 bases of the junction unmatched. The CDR3 runs to 17 residues. CDR3 in amino acids: CASSLYLDRATSYEQYF. CDR3 bases: TGTGCCAGCAGTTTATACCTGGACAGGGCAACCTCCTACGAGCAGTACTTC.

This clonotype came up a few times. The genes are TRBV7-2 and TRBJ1-6; D remains unclear. Trimming shortened V by 1 base and J by 4 bases, and 14 bases separated the two germline ends. CDR3 length: 17 residues. Germline values: CDR1 SGHTA, CDR2 FQGNSA. The CDR3 here is CASSLGTELGYNSPLHF. The CDR3 region has the DNA TGTGCCAGCAGCTTAGGGACTGAACTGGGGTATAATTCACCCCTCCACTTT.

This clonotype was seen a few times. The chain is built from TRBV29-1 and TRBJ2-4; TRBD2 aligns across 8 bases. Germline lookup yields CDR1 SQVTM and CDR2 ANQGSEA. This CDR3 comprises 15 residues. The V and J ends lost 1 base and 6 bases, in that order; junction bases with no gene match: 8. CDR3 nucleotides: TGCAGCGTTGAAGCTTGGGGGCGGGAGGCAAACATTCAGTACTTC. Its protein product is CSVEAWGREANIQYF. Full variable domain (remainder filled in from reference TRBV29-1 and TRBJ2-4): SAVISQKPSRDICQRGTSLTIQCQVDSQVTMMFWYRQQPGQSLTLIATANQGSEATYESGFVIDKFPISRPNLTFSTLTVSNMSPEDSSIYLCSVEAWGREANIQYFGAGTRLSVL.

In its sample, this clonotype was seen a few times. The chain recombines TRBV6-6 with TRBJ2-7, with TRBD2 matching 7 bases. The CDR3 length is 13 residues. The junction had 4 bases not matched to a gene; V was cut back by 8 bases and J by 0 bases. Germline V gene data show CDR1 as MNHNY and CDR2 as SVGAGI (reference sequence). The CDR3 spells CASQGGGSYEQYF. The CDR3 region has the DNA TGTGCCAGCCAAGGCGGGGGCTCCTACGAGCAGTACTTC.

The chain combines TRBV6-5 with TRBJ2-3; TRBD2 matches 7 bases. Germline lookup yields CDR1 MNHEY and CDR2 SVGAGI. The trim removed 6 bases at V and 0 bases at J, leaving 12 bases unmatched. The length of the CDR3 is 17 residues. The CDR3 region is CASSLNRLAASTDTQYF. Here the CDR3 DNA reads TGTGCCAGCAGCCTAAACCGACTAGCAGCTAGCACAGATACGCAGTATTTT.

The V gene is TRBV12-3 or TRBV12-4, the J gene TRBJ2-4; TRBD2 is a possible D gene (6 bases). V was trimmed by 5 bases and J by 7 bases, leaving 6 bases between them. The CDR3 is 11 residues long. The CDR3 loop is CASSAGNIQYF. CDR3 DNA: TGTGCCAGCAGTGCGGGGAACATTCAGTACTTC.